The 11 T cell receptor beta chains reported below all come from one sample, sequenced in a study of blood T cells in healthy people across ages. A J-beta primer mix and a sample-barcoded 5' primer were used in a second PCR of roughly 6 to 12 cycles. TCRdb called the 5' RACE reads again in MiXCR, with one record for every CDR3 protein. The table shows about 670,000 distinct CDR3 sequences, with over 40% occurring only once. Sequences were obtained from blood. These TCRs come from a woman aged 80 or older in good health.

CDR3 amino acids: CASSQEAGRGTDTQYF. The CDR3, as DNA: TGTGCCAGCAGCCAAGAAGCCGGGCGGGGCACAGATACGCAGTATTTT. This chain connects TRBV4-2 to TRBJ2-3, with D tentatively TRBD2 (5 bases). The CDR3 spans 16 residues. V lost 0 bases, J lost 1 base, and 11 bases lay in between. Germline loops: CDR1 LGHNA, CDR2 YNFKEQ.

This clonotype is a singleton in its sample. A much more abundant neighbour one base away suggests this may be a read error. The chain has TRBV28 and TRBJ2-5; TRBD1 matches 8 bases. The CDR3 runs to 12 residues. The germline CDR1 and CDR2 sequences are MDHEN and SYDVKM. The CDR3 region is CAGSVLQGEQYF. As DNA, the CDR3 is TGTGCCGGCAGTGTTCTACAGGGGGAGCAGTACTTC.

V is TRBV6-2 or TRBV6-3 and J is TRBJ1-1; the D gene is possibly TRBD1 (5 bases). This CDR3 spans 15 amino acids. CDR1 and CDR2 (germline): MNHEY, SVGEGT. V was trimmed by 0 bases and J by 1 base, leaving 9 bases between them. The CDR3 sequence: CASSYSRQPNTEAFF. CDR3 sequence (DNA): TGTGCCAGCAGTTACTCGAGACAGCCGAACACTGAAGCTTTCTTT.

This clonotype was found many times. The chain is built from TRBV25-1 and TRBJ2-1, with 8 bases aligning to TRBD1. The junction had 10 bases not matched to a gene; V was cut back by 8 bases and J by 4 bases. Germline CDR1 and CDR2: MGHDK and SYGVNS. The CDR3 contains 15 residues. CDR3 DNA sequence: TGTGCCAGCGCACAGGGGGAAGGGTGGTACAATGAGCAGTTCTTC. It is translated as CASAQGEGWYNEQFF.

This clonotype was seen more than once but under ten times. V and J are TRBV12-3 or TRBV12-4 and TRBJ1-5; D gene ambiguous. V was clipped by 5 bases and J by 6 bases, with 11 bases between them. This CDR3 has 13 residues. CDR3 DNA sequence: TGTGCCAGCAGTGTAAGTCAGCTTCAGCCCCAGCATTTT. This gives the protein CASSVSQLQPQHF.

The rearrangement joins TRBV5-1 to TRBJ1-6, with D possibly being TRBD1 (6 bases). Germline CDR1 SGHRS, CDR2 YFSETQ. CDR3 size: 14 residues. V lost 4 bases, J lost 8 bases, and 13 bases lay in between. CDR3 sequence reads: CASSLTGFDSPLHF. CDR3 DNA sequence: TGCGCCAGCAGCCTGACAGGCTTCGATTCACCCCTCCACTTT.

The rearrangement links TRBV10-3 to TRBJ1-2, with 7 bases lining up with TRBD1. Trimming cost V 2 bases and J 8 bases; bases outside gene matches: 8. The length of the CDR3 is 14 residues. Germline CDR1 reads ENHRY; CDR2 reads SYGVKD. CDR3 amino acids: CAISETRDSSGYTF. In DNA, the CDR3 is TGTGCCATCAGTGAGACACGGGACAGTAGCGGCTACACCTTC.

For this clonotype: Because it lacks the conserved phenylalanine or tryptophan at the end, this CDR3 is likely a read error. The gene calls are TRBV4-2 and TRBJ2-7, with 7 bases identical to TRBD2. The trim removed 4 bases at V and 2 bases at J, leaving 5 bases unmatched. This CDR3 region has 14 residues. Germline V gene lookup returns CDR1 LGHNA and CDR2 YNFKEQ. CDR3 sequence (DNA): TGTGCCAGCAGCCTAACGAGCGGGACCTACGAGCAGTACCTC. Its protein product is CASSLTSGTYEQYL.

This clonotype was seen ten or more times. The rearrangement links TRBV24-1 to TRBJ2-1; 8 positions match TRBD2. The CDR3 totals 12 residues. J lost 7 bases, V lost 8 bases, and 3 bases had no gene match. Germline CDR1 KGHDR, CDR2 SFDVKD. Written as DNA, the CDR3 is TGTGCCACCAACCGGGGGGGTAATGAGCAGTTCTTC. Protein product: CATNRGGNEQFF.

The rearrangement links TRBV6-6 to TRBJ1-2; 9 bases align to TRBD1. The CDR3 extends over 15 amino acids. The germline V gene has CDR1 MNHNY and CDR2 SVGAGI (reference sequence). Trimming cost V 2 bases and J 2 bases; bases outside gene matches: 3. CDR3 protein: CASSYLDRGNYGYTF. As DNA, the CDR3 is TGTGCCAGCAGTTACCTGGACAGGGGAAACTATGGCTACACCTTC.

The V call is TRBV4-3, the J call TRBJ1-6, with D possibly matching TRBD1 (5 bases). The germline V gene has CDR1 LGHNA and CDR2 YSLEER. V was clipped by 0 bases and J by 3 bases, with 15 bases between them. CDR3 length: 18 amino acids. The CDR3 DNA sequence: TGCGCCAGCAGCCAAGATCTTACTGGGGCCCTCTATAATTCACCCCTCCACTTT. Translated: CASSQDLTGALYNSPLHF.